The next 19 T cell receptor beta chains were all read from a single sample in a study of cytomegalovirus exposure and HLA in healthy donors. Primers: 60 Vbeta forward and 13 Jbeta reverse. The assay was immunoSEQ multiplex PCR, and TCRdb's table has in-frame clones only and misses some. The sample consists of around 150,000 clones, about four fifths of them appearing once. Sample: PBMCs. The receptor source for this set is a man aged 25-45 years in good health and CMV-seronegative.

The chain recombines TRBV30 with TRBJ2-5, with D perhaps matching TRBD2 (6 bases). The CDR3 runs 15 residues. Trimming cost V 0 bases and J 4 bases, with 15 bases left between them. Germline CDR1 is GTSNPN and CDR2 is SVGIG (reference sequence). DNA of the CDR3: TGTGCCTGGAGTGTCCGTGCGGGGCTGAGAGAGACCCAGTACTTC. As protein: CAWSVRAGLRETQYF.

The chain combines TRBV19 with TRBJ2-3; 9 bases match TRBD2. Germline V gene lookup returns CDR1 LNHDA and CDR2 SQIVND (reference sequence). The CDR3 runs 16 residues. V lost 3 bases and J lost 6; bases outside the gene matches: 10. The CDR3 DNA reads TGTGCCAGTAGTATGGGGGCGGGGGGGCCGAGGGATACGCAGTATTTT. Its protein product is CASSMGAGGPRDTQYF.

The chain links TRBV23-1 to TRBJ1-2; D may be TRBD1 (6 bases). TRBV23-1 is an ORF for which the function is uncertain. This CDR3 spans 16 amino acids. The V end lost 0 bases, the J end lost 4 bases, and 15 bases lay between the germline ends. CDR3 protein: CASSQSPTGASYGYTF. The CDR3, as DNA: TGCGCCAGCAGTCAATCCCCGACAGGAGCCAGCTATGGCTACACCTTC.

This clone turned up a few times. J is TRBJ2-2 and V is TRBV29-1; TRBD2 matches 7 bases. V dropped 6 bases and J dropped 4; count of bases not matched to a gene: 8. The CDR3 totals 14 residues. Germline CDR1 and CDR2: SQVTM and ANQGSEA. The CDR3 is CSVGGEGATGELFF. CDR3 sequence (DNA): TGCAGCGTGGGGGGGGAGGGTGCCACCGGGGAGCTGTTTTTT.

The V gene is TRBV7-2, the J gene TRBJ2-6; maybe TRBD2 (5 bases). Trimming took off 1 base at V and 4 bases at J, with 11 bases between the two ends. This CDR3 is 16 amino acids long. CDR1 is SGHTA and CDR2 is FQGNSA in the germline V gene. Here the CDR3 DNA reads TGTGCCAGCAGCTTAGGTCCGGGGTCGGGGGCCAACGTCCTGACTTTC. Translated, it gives CASSLGPGSGANVLTF.

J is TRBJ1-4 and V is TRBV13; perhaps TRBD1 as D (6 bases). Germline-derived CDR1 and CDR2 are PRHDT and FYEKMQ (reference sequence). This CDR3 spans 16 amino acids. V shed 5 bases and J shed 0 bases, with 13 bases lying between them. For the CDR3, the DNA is TGTGCCAGCAGCCTAATGGGGGCAACAACTAATGAAAAACTGTTTTTT. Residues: CASSLMGATTNEKLFF. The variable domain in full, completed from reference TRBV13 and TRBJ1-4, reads AAGVIQSPRHLIKEKRETATLKCYPIPRHDTVYWYQQGPGQDPQFLISFYEKMQSDKGSIPDRFSAQQFSDYHSELNMSSLELGDSALYFCASSLMGATTNEKLFFGSGTQLSVL.

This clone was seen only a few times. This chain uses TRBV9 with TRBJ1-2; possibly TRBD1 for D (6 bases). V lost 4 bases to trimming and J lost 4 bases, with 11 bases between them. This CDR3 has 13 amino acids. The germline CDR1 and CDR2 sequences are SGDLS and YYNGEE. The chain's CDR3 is CASSPGASYGYTF. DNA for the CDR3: TGTGCCAGCAGCCCAGGGGCTTCCTATGGCTACACCTTC.

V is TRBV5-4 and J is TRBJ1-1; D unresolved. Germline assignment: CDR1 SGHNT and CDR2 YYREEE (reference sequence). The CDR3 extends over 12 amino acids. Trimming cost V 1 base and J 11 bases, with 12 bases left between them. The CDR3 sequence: CASSLWGSGAFF. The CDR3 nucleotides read TGTGCCAGCAGCTTGTGGGGAAGCGGGGCTTTCTTT.

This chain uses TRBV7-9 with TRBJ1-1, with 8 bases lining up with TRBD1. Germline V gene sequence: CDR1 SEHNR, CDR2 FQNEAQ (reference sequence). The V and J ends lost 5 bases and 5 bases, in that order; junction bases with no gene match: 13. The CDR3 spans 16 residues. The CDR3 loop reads CASSLGQGASGTEAFF. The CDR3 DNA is TGTGCCAGCAGCCTGGGGCAGGGGGCGTCGGGTACTGAAGCTTTCTTT.

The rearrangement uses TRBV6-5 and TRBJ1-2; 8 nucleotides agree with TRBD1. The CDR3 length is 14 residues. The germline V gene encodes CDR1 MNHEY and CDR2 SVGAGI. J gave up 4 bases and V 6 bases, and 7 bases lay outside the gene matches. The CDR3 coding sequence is TGTGCCAGCAGACGGACAGGGAAGATCTATGGCTACACCTTC. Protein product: CASRRTGKIYGYTF.

Here the CDR3 DNA reads TGTGCCAGCAGCTTAGCCGGACAGGGGGAAACTGAAGCTTTCTTT. Amino acids: CASSLAGQGETEAFF. The V gene is TRBV7-9, the J gene TRBJ1-1; 10 positions match TRBD1. V shed 0 bases and J 5 bases; nucleotides not matched to a gene: 3. This CDR3 region has 15 residues. Looked up from germline, CDR1 is SEHNR and CDR2 is FQNEAQ (reference sequence).

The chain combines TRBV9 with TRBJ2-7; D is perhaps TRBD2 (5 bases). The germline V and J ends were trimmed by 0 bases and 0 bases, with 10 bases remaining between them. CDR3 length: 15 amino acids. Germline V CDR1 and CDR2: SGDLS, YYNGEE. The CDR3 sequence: CASSVGTSSSYEQYF. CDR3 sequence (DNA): TGTGCCAGCAGCGTAGGGACTTCCAGCTCCTACGAGCAGTACTTC.

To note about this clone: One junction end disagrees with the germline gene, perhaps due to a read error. CDR3 sequence: CSSSLVGDRDNYGYTF. CDR3 nucleotides: TGTTCCAGCAGCTTAGTAGGGGACAGGGATAACTATGGCTACACCTTC. The chain links TRBV7-9 to TRBJ1-2; 9 nucleotides match TRBD1. CDR1 SEHNR and CDR2 FQNEAQ come from the germline V gene (reference sequence). CDR3 length: 16 amino acids.

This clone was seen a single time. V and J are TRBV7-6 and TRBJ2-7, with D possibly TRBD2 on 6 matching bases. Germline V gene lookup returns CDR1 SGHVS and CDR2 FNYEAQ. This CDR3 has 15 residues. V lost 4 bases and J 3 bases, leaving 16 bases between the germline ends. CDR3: CASSWGGTGNYEQYF. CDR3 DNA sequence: TGTGCCAGCAGCTGGGGCGGGACGGGGAACTACGAGCAGTACTTC.

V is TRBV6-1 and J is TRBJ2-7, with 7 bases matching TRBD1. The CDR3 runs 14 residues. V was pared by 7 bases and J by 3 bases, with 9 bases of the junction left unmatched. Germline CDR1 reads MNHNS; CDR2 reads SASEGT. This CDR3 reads CASKLPGQVYEQYF. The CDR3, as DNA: TGTGCCAGCAAACTACCCGGACAGGTCTACGAGCAGTACTTC.

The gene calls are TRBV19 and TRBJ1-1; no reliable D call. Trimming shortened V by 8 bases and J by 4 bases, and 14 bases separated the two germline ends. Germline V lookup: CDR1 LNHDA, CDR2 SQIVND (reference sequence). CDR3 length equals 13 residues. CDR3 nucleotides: TGTGCCAGTTCGTCGCTGGAGGGCACTGAAGCTTTCTTT. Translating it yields CASSSLEGTEAFF.

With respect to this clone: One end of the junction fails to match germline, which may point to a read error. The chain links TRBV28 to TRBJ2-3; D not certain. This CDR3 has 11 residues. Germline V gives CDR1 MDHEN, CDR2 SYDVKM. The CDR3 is CASRGPRRWDF. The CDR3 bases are TGTGCCAGCAGGGGCCCGCGCAGGTGGGATTTT.

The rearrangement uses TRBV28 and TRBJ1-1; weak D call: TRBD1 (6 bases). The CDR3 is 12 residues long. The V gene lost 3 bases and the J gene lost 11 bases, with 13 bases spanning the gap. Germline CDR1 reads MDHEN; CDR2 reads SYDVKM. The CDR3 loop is CASSLDSSRAFF. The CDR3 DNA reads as TGTGCCAGCAGTTTGGACAGCTCAAGGGCTTTCTTT.

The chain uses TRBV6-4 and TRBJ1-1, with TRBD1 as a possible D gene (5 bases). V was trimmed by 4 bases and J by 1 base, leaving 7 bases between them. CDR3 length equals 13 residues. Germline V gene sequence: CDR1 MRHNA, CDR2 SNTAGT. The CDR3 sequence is CASSGRANTEAFF. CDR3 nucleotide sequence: TGTGCCAGCAGTGGCAGGGCGAACACTGAAGCTTTCTTT.